The clone carrying this T cell receptor (beta chain) showed up just a few times. Its cognate antigen is unknown. The data were obtained in a study of T cells in narcolepsy. Study-level information: Patients with NT1 or NT2 and healthy control donors were enrolled. Study-level points and caveats: Healthy controls reportedly lacked the autoreactive clonotypes serially found in patients' blood. Some memory CD4+ repertoires had no autoreactive clone sequences.

Germline V gives CDR1 MNHEY, CDR2 SMNVEV (reference sequence). The CDR3 spans 15 residues. The V gene end was trimmed by 10 bases and the J gene end by 4 bases; junction bases not matched to a gene: 14. Clones were read by immunoSEQ multiplex PCR, and TCRdb kept only the in-frame ones, dropping some. The sample has 25,000 to 35,000 clones, approximately 85% seen once. This sequence was found in a human donor in good health. Sample: memory (CD45RA-) CD4+ T cells from blood. The chain carries TRBV27 and TRBJ2-3; 7 bases agree with TRBD2. The CDR3 sequence: CATLRGSGIADTQYF. Written as DNA, the CDR3 is TGTGCCACCCTCCGGGGGAGCGGGATAGCAGATACGCAGTATTTT.